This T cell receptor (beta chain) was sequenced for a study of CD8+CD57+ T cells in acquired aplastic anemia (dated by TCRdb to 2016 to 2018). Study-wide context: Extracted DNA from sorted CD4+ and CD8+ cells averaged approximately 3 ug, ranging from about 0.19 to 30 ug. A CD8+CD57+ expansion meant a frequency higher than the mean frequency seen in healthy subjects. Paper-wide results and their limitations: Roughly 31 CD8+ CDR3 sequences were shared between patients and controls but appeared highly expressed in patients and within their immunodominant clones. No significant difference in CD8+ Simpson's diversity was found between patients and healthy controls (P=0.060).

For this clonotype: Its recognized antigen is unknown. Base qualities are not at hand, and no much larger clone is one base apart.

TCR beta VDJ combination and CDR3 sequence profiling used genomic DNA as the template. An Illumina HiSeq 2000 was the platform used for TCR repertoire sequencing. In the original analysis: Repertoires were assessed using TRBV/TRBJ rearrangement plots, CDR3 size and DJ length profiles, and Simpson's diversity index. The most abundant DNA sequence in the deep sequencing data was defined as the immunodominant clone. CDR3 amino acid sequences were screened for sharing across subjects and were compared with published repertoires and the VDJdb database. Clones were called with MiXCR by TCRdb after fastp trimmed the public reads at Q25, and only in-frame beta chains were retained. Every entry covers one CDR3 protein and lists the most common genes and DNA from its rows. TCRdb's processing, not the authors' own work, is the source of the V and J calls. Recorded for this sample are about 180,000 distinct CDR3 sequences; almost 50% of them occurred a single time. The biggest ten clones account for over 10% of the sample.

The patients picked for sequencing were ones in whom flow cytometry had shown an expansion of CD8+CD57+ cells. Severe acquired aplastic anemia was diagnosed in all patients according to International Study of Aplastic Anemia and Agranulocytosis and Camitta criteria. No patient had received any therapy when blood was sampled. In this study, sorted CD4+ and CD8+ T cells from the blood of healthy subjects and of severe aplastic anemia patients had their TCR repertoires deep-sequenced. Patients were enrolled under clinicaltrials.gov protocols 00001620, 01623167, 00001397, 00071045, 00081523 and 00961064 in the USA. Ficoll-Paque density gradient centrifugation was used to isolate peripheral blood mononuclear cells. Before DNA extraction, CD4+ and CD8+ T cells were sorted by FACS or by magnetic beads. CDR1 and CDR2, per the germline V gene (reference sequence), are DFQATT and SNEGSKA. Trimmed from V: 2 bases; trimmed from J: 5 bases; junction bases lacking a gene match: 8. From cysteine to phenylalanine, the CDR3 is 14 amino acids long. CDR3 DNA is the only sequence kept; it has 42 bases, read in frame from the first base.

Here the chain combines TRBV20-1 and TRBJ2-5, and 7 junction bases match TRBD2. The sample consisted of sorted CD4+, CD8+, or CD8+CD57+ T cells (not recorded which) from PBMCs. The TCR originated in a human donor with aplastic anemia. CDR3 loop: CSARRRELGETQYF. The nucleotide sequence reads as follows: TGCAGTGCTAGAAGGCGGGAGCTAGGGGAGACCCAGTACTTC.